Presented here are 24 T cell receptor beta chains from one specimen sequenced in a study of cytomegalovirus exposure and HLA in healthy donors. Primers for the PCR totalled 60 Vbeta and 13 Jbeta. Repertoires were generated with immunoSEQ multiplex PCR, while TCRdb's copy carries only in-frame clones and drops some. Among approximately 190,000 clones listed, about 70% were seen once. The specimen sequenced was PBMCs. The receptors shown here come from a man aged 40-49 years in good health and CMV-seropositive.

This chain connects TRBV18 to TRBJ1-3, with 7 bases aligning to TRBD1. Germline-derived CDR1 and CDR2 are KGHSH and LQKENI. CDR3 length equals 19 residues. V shed 1 base, J shed 2 bases, and the junction held 14 bases outside the gene matches. The CDR3 reads CASSPRGGGGDSTGNTIYF. The CDR3 coding sequence is TGTGCCAGCTCACCACGAGGTGGAGGGGGCGATTCAACTGGAAACACCATATATTTT.

As concerns this clone: At one end the junction does not follow the germline gene, possibly because of a read error. The gene calls are TRBV5-4 and TRBJ2-7; 8 bases are shared with TRBD2. Germline loops: CDR1 SGHNT, CDR2 YYREEE (reference sequence). The CDR3 runs 15 residues. The CDR3, as DNA: TGTGCCAGCAGCCCCACACGGACTAGCTCCCACGAGCAGTACTTC. It translates to CASSPTRTSSHEQYF.

The genes are TRBV4-3 and TRBJ2-5, with 10 bases aligning to TRBD1. The CDR3 sequence is 15 residues long. The ends lost 0 bases at V and 5 bases at J; junction bases unmatched: 3. The V gene's germline CDR1 is LGHNA and CDR2 YSLEER. The CDR3 coding sequence is TGCGCCAGCAGCCAAGAAGAGGGACAGGGGGAGACCCAGTACTTC. Protein: CASSQEEGQGETQYF.

The chain is built from TRBV10-3 and TRBJ1-5; TRBD1 might be the D (6 bases). Trimming took off 5 bases at V and 2 bases at J, with 13 bases between the two ends. The germline CDR1 and CDR2 sequences are ENHRY and SYGVKD. This CDR3 has 15 amino acids. CDR3 in DNA: TGTGCCATCAGTACAGGGAGTGGAGGCAATCAGCCCCAGCATTTT. Its translation is CAISTGSGGNQPQHF.

In regard to this clone: A junction end diverges from the germline sequence, so it may reflect a read error. The gene calls are TRBV10-3 and TRBJ1-2, with a weak D call TRBD1 (5 bases). From germline, CDR1 is ENHRY and CDR2 SYGVKD. The CDR3 sequence is 13 residues long. DNA of the CDR3: TGTGCCACCAGTGGGGGGGATAACTATGGCTACACCTTC. It yields the protein CATSGGDNYGYTF.

This sequence joins TRBV6-4 and TRBJ2-7; TRBD2 is a possible D gene (7 bases). Germline values: CDR1 MRHNA, CDR2 SNTAGT. The CDR3 is 14 residues long. V dropped 7 bases and J dropped 0 bases, with 13 bases sitting between them. The CDR3 reads CASKRGEGSYEQYF. CDR3 nucleotide sequence: TGTGCCAGCAAGAGGGGGGAGGGCTCCTACGAGCAGTACTTC.

As for this clone: One end of the junction varies from germline; a read error may be responsible. The V gene is TRBV7-9, the J gene TRBJ1-2; 7 positions match TRBD1. The length of the CDR3 is 14 residues. Germline assignment: CDR1 SEHNR and CDR2 FQNEAQ (reference sequence). CDR3 DNA sequence: TGTTCCAGCAGCCACCACGGACAGGACTATGGCTACACCTTC. It encodes CSSSHHGQDYGYTF.

A few counts support this clone. The CDR3 region has the DNA TGTGCCAGCAGCGGACAAGGACAGCAAAATTCACCCCTCCACTTT. Its translation is CASSGQGQQNSPLHF. The chain combines TRBV9 with TRBJ1-6; perhaps TRBD1 as D (6 bases). Trimming removed 3 bases at V and 7 bases at J, with 14 bases between. The germline V gene has CDR1 SGDLS and CDR2 YYNGEE. The CDR3 runs 15 residues. Based on the CDR3 plus reference TRBV9 and TRBJ1-6, the full variable domain is DSGVTQTPKHLITATGQRVTLRCSPRSGDLSVYWYQQSLDQGLQFLIQYYNGEERAKGNILERFSAQQFPDLHSELNLSSLELGDSALYFCASSGQGQQNSPLHFGNGTRLTVT.

The chain is built from TRBV5-4 and TRBJ2-7; 11 bases are a match to TRBD1. The V gene end was trimmed by 4 bases and the J gene end by 4 bases; junction bases not matched to a gene: 7. Germline-derived CDR1 and CDR2 are SGHNT and YYREEE (reference sequence). The CDR3 length is 15 residues. CDR3 loop: CASSRDRGTVYEQYF. In DNA, the CDR3 is TGTGCCAGCAGCCGGGACAGGGGGACGGTTTACGAGCAGTACTTC.

The chain employs TRBV2 and TRBJ1-5; no firm D call. Trimming left V 8 bases short and J 1 base short, with 12 bases between. The CDR3 extends over 14 amino acids. Germline CDR1 reads SNHLY; CDR2 reads FYNNEI. For the CDR3, the DNA is TGTGCCAGCGGCCCAGTGATAAGCAATCAGCCCCAGCATTTT. Protein sequence: CASGPVISNQPQHF.

The chain combines TRBV7-8 with TRBJ1-1; no firm D call. Germline assignment: CDR1 SGHVS and CDR2 FQNEAQ. The CDR3 sequence is 14 residues long. Trimming removed 2 bases at V and 1 base at J, with 8 bases between. DNA of the CDR3: TGTGCCAGCAGCTTATCCGGAGGGAACACTGAAGCTTTCTTT. It specifies CASSLSGGNTEAFF. Combining the CDR3 with reference TRBV7-8 and TRBJ1-1 gives the whole variable domain GAGVSQSPRYKVAKRGQDVALRCDPISGHVSLFWYQQALGQGPEFLTYFQNEAQLDKSGLPSDRFFAERPEGSVSTLKIQRTQQEDSAVYLCASSLSGGNTEAFFGQGTRLTVV.

The chain combines TRBV6-5 with TRBJ1-4, with D perhaps matching TRBD1 (5 bases). The germline V and J ends were trimmed by 5 bases and 8 bases, with 12 bases remaining between them. The germline V gene has CDR1 MNHEY and CDR2 SVGAGI. The CDR3 is made up of 13 amino acids. This CDR3 reads CASSEGVSEKLFF. The DNA for the CDR3 is TGTGCCAGCAGTGAAGGGGTCTCGGAAAAACTGTTTTTT.

This clone was seen a few times. Relative to the germline gene, one junction end is altered; a read error may explain this. The rearrangement joins TRBV6-6 to TRBJ1-3; D possibly corresponds to TRBD1 (6 bases). Germline lookup yields CDR1 MNHNY and CDR2 SVGAGI (reference sequence). This CDR3 region has 15 residues. The CDR3 sequence is CATTPTTGLMTTIHF. CDR3 nucleotides: TGTGCCACGACTCCTACGACAGGACTTATGACCACCATACATTTT.

V gene TRBV21-1 combines with J gene TRBJ1-4. TRBV21-1 is classified as a pseudogene. This CDR3 has 11 amino acids. The CDR3 region is CASSKGGKLFF. The DNA for the CDR3 is TGTGCCAGCAGCAAAGGAGGGAAACTGTTTTTT.

The chain uses TRBV4-1 and TRBJ2-3; tentative D call: TRBD2 (6 bases). The CDR3 loop spans 16 amino acids. The V and J ends lost 0 bases and 4 bases respectively, with 14 bases between them. CDR1 MGHRA and CDR2 YSYEKL come from the germline V gene. CDR3 DNA: TGCGCCAGCAGCCAAGATGGGGGAGGTCGGGCAGATACGCAGTATTTT. It yields the protein CASSQDGGGRADTQYF.

Only one count was recorded for this clone. This chain uses TRBV10-3 with TRBJ2-7, with 8 bases that match TRBD2. This CDR3 region has 15 residues. The V gene's germline CDR1 is ENHRY and CDR2 SYGVKD. Trimming cost V 5 bases and J 3 bases; bases outside gene matches: 9. In DNA form, the CDR3 reads TGTGCCATCAGTCCCGGGACTAGTCGGGACTACGAGCAGTACTTC. Its protein is CAISPGTSRDYEQYF.

V and J are TRBV6-6 and TRBJ2-1; 10 bases match TRBD2. This CDR3 comprises 15 residues. Germline V lookup: CDR1 MNHNY, CDR2 SVGAGI (reference sequence). V shed 7 bases and J 6 bases; nucleotides not matched to a gene: 9. The CDR3 sequence: CASTIAGGRINEQFF. The CDR3 nucleotides are TGTGCCAGCACAATAGCGGGGGGCCGGATCAATGAGCAGTTCTTC.

The chain joins TRBV5-1 to TRBJ2-6; TRBD1 matches at 12 bases. Looked up from germline, CDR1 is SGHRS and CDR2 is YFSETQ. V was pared by 4 bases and J by 0 bases, with 8 bases of the junction left unmatched. The CDR3 contains 19 residues. CDR3 region: CASSLGGGQGASGANVLTF. The CDR3 DNA is TGCGCCAGCAGCCTGGGGGGGGGACAGGGGGCCTCTGGGGCCAACGTCCTGACTTTC. Full variable domain (remainder filled in from reference TRBV5-1 and TRBJ2-6): KAGVTQTPRYLIKTRGQQVTLSCSPISGHRSVSWYQQTPGQGLQFLFEYFSETQRNKGNFPGRFSGRQFSNSRSEMNVSTLELGDSALYLCASSLGGGQGASGANVLTFGAGSRLTVL.

This clone was recorded once. This sequence joins TRBV5-4 and TRBJ1-4, with 7 bases lining up with TRBD1. The V gene end was trimmed by 0 bases and the J gene end by 5 bases; junction bases not matched to a gene: 1. Germline V gives CDR1 SGHNT, CDR2 YYREEE (reference sequence). CDR3 length: 14 amino acids. The CDR3, as DNA: TGTGCCAGCAGCTTGGACAGGGGAAATGAAAAACTGTTTTTT. It translates to CASSLDRGNEKLFF.

The chain has TRBV4-1 and TRBJ1-2, with D possibly TRBD1 on 5 matching bases. There are 14 residues in the CDR3. Per the germline V gene, CDR1 is MGHRA and CDR2 is YSYEKL. V lost 1 base and J 4 bases, leaving 10 bases between the germline ends. The CDR3 sequence: CASSQVDSTYGYTF. CDR3 coding DNA: TGCGCCAGCAGCCAAGTTGACAGTACCTATGGCTACACCTTC.

The rearrangement joins TRBV2 to TRBJ2-7, with 8 bases fitting TRBD2. The germline CDR1 and CDR2 sequences are SNHLY and FYNNEI. This CDR3 has 15 residues. With V trimmed by 5 bases and J by 3 bases, 9 bases remained unmatched. CDR3 in amino acids: CASSLSGGGDYEQYF. The CDR3 DNA reads as TGTGCCAGCAGTCTAAGCGGGGGCGGCGACTACGAGCAGTACTTC.

The chain has TRBV19 and TRBJ1-2, with 7 nucleotides matching TRBD1. V dropped 5 bases and J dropped 4; count of bases not matched to a gene: 10. CDR3 length equals 15 residues. Germline values: CDR1 LNHDA, CDR2 SQIVND (reference sequence). CDR3 nucleotide sequence: TGTGCCAGTAGTCCACGACAGGGCTGGGCCTATGGCTACACCTTC. Translation gives CASSPRQGWAYGYTF.

The table lists this clone with a few counts. This rearrangement joins TRBV9 to TRBJ1-2, with 8 bases that match TRBD1. Germline values: CDR1 SGDLS, CDR2 YYNGEE. V trimming: 0 bases; J trimming: 7 bases; junction bases outside the gene matches: 11. The CDR3 has 16 residues. CDR3 DNA sequence: TGTGCCAGCAGCGTAGGGTCCCTGGACAGGGACGGTGGCTACACCTTC. Protein product: CASSVGSLDRDGGYTF.

This chain links TRBV4-3 with TRBJ2-7; the match to TRBD2 covers 10 bases. Germline CDR1 and CDR2: LGHNA and YSLEER. CDR3 size: 15 residues. The ends lost 1 base at V and 5 bases at J; junction bases unmatched: 5. CDR3 amino acids: CASSQGSGGANEQYF. The DNA of the CDR3 is TGCGCCAGCAGCCAAGGGAGCGGGGGGGCTAACGAGCAGTACTTC.